This is a list of T cell receptor beta chains from one sample in a study of blood T cell repertoires in COVID-19. The table came from immunoSEQ multiplex PCR; TCRdb's copy has only in-frame clones and leaves some out. The profile shows 130,000 to 150,000 clones, over 75% of them singletons. The sample taken for sequencing was peripheral blood. Receptors originate from a man in his fifties or sixties with active or convalescent COVID-19. CDR3s include the opening cysteine and the closing phenylalanine or tryptophan. Each record gives: J gene, V gene, clone size, D gene, CDR3 DNA, CDR3 protein. The D gene is left open where the match is weak. The size field is filled for only some rows; it gives once, few, many or a size class.

>TRBJ1-1|TRBV27|-|-
TGTGCCAGCAGTCCCCAGGGAGGGACTGAAGCTTTCTTT
CASSPQGGTEAFF
>TRBJ1-2|TRBV28|-|-
TGTGCCAGCAGTCCTCGTTACTATGGCTACACCTTC
CASSPRYYGYTF
>TRBJ1-2|TRBV3-1/TRBV3-2|-|-
TGTGCCAGCAGCCAAGGCACAGTGAACTATGGCTACACCTTC
CASSQGTVNYGYTF
>TRBJ2-3|TRBV12-3/TRBV12-4|once|-
TGTGCCAGCAGTTTCTGGACAACAGATACGCAGTATTTT
CASSFWTTDTQYF
>TRBJ2-7|TRBV12-3/TRBV12-4|-|-
TGTGCCAGCAGTCCGGACCACTCGGGGGAGCAGTACTTC
CASSPDHSGEQYF
>TRBJ2-5|TRBV6-5|-|TRBD1
TGTGCCAGCAGGATCGACAGGGGGACGCAGACCCAGTACTTC
CASRIDRGTQTQYF
>TRBJ1-6|TRBV3-1/TRBV3-2|once|-
TGTGCCAGCAGCCAAGTCGATTCACCCCTCCACTTT
CASSQVDSPLHF
>TRBJ2-1|TRBV4-1|-|TRBD1
TGCGCCAGCAGTCTTACGGGACAGACATACAATGAGCAGTTCTTC
CASSLTGQTYNEQFF
>TRBJ2-3|TRBV7-9|-|TRBD2
TGTGCCAGCAGCCGAAGGGGACTAGCGGGGGTCCCTAGCACAGATACGCAGTATTTT
CASSRRGLAGVPSTDTQYF
>TRBJ1-2|TRBV5-4|-|-
TGTGCCAGCAGTACAGGGTATAGTCGCTACACCTTC
CASSTGYSRYTF
>TRBJ1-6|TRBV14|few|TRBD1
TGTGCCAGCAGCCAAGGACAGGGGCTGAATTCACCCCTCCACTTT
CASSQGQGLNSPLHF
>TRBJ1-1|TRBV2|-|TRBD1
TGTGCCAGCAGTGAGCAGGGGGCTCGGGGCACTGAAGCTTTCTTT
CASSEQGARGTEAFF
>TRBJ1-5|TRBV24-1|-|TRBD1
TGTGCCACCAGTGAGGGACAGGTTATTAGCAATCAGCCCCAGCATTTT
CATSEGQVISNQPQHF
>TRBJ2-5|TRBV9|-|-
TGTGCCAGCAGCGTACCCCCGGACTATCAAGAGACCCAGTACTTC
CASSVPPDYQETQYF
>TRBJ2-7|TRBV6-1|-|-
TGTGCCAGCAGTGAGGGGGCAGGGGTCGGCGAGCAGTACTTC
CASSEGAGVGEQYF
>TRBJ2-2|TRBV7-3|-|-
TGTGCCAGCAGTGGGCCCACCGGGGAGCTGTTTTTT
CASSGPTGELFF
>TRBJ1-3|TRBV6-5|-|-
TGTGCCAGCAGTTATGCGGACACCATATATTTT
CASSYADTIYF
>TRBJ2-2|TRBV3-1/TRBV3-2|-|-
TGTGCCAGCAGCCAGGGGACTACCGGGGAGCTGTTTTTT
CASSQGTTGELFF
>TRBJ1-1|TRBV5-8|-|-
TGTGCCAGCAGCTTGGGTGCGGTGAACACTGAAGCTTTCTTT
CASSLGAVNTEAFF
>TRBJ1-2|TRBV7-2|-|-
TGTGCCAGCAGCTTAGAAGGGGGATTGGGCTATGGCTACACCTTC
CASSLEGGLGYGYTF
>TRBJ2-7|TRBV30|-|TRBD1
TGTGCCTGGGACAGGGTATCCTACGAGCAGTACTTC
CAWDRVSYEQYF
>TRBJ2-1|TRBV19|-|TRBD2
TGTGCCAGTAAGCGGGAGTCGTACAATGAGCAGTTCTTC
CASKRESYNEQFF
>TRBJ2-7|TRBV28|-|TRBD2
TGTGCCAGCAGGCCGGGACTAGTCGGCGAGCAGTACTTC
CASRPGLVGEQYF
>TRBJ2-7|TRBV3-1/TRBV3-2|-|TRBD1
TGTGCCAGCAGCCAATTCCAGGGGGCAAACGAGCAGTACTTC
CASSQFQGANEQYF
>TRBJ1-2|TRBV5-4|-|-
TGTGCCAGCAGCACCGGGGAGGACTATGGCTACACCTTC
CASSTGEDYGYTF
>TRBJ2-3|TRBV28|-|TRBD2
TGTGCCAGCAGTTTATATGCCCCATCTAGCGGTGATGTGGATACGCAGTATTTT
CASSLYAPSSGDVDTQYF
>TRBJ1-4|TRBV12-3/TRBV12-4|-|-
TGTGCCAGCAGCTTGGGCCGGTGGGAAAAACTGTTTTTT
CASSLGRWEKLFF
>TRBJ1-1|TRBV6-5|-|TRBD1
TGTGCCAGCACAGGGGGCGCGAACACTGAAGCTTTCTTT
CASTGGANTEAFF
>TRBJ2-1|TRBV11-1|once|-
TGTGCCAGCAGCTTATTTGACAAGCAGTTCTTC
CASSLFDKQFF
>TRBJ2-1|TRBV30|few|TRBD2
TGTGCCTGGAGTTCCGAGGGACTATCCTCAAATGAGCAGTTCTTC
CAWSSEGLSSNEQFF
>TRBJ1-2|TRBV28|-|-
TGTGCCAGCAGTTTATACAGAGATAACTATGGCTACACCTTC
CASSLYRDNYGYTF
>TRBJ1-2|TRBV5-8|-|-
TGTGCCAGCAGCTTGAAGGGGCGGAACTATGGCTACACCTTC
CASSLKGRNYGYTF
>TRBJ2-2|TRBV2|-|TRBD1
TGTGCCAGCAGTGAAGCGCCGGACAGGGGCTACACCGGGGAGCTGTTTTTT
CASSEAPDRGYTGELFF
>TRBJ2-5|TRBV5-4|-|TRBD2
TGTGCCAGCGGAGAACCGGGACTAGCATCAGAGACCCAGTACTTC
CASGEPGLASETQYF
>TRBJ1-2|TRBV27|-|TRBD1
TGTGCCAGCAGTTTAGGCCGGGACAGGTTTAACTATGGCTACACCTTC
CASSLGRDRFNYGYTF
>TRBJ2-7|TRBV4-1|few|TRBD2
TGCGCCAGCAGCCAAGGGTTAAGCGGGGGACGCTACGAGCAGTACTTC
CASSQGLSGGRYEQYF
>TRBJ2-7|TRBV9|-|TRBD2
TGTGCCAGCAGCGTAACTAGCGGGGGTCCCTACGAGCAGTACTTC
CASSVTSGGPYEQYF
>TRBJ1-6|TRBV9|-|TRBD1
TGTGCCAGCAGCACGACCGGGACAGGGGTCGGGGACTCACCCCTCCACTTT
CASSTTGTGVGDSPLHF
>TRBJ1-1|TRBV5-5|-|-
TGTGCCAGCAGCTTGGGGCAGGCCACTGAAGCTTTCTTT
CASSLGQATEAFF
>TRBJ2-1|TRBV5-1|-|-
TGCGCCAGCAGCTTCGGGAGCTCCTACAATGAGCAGTTCTTC
CASSFGSSYNEQFF
>TRBJ1-2|TRBV12-3/TRBV12-4|-|-
TGTGCCTGCGGGGGGGGCTATGGCTACACCTTC
CACGGGYGYTF
>TRBJ1-5|TRBV23-1|-|-
TGCGCCAGCAGTCAATCATCTTGGGCAGGGGTTAGGGATCAGCCCCAGCATTTT
CASSQSSWAGVRDQPQHF
>TRBJ2-5|TRBV19|-|TRBD2
TGTGCCAGTAGTACCGGACTAGCGGGAGGTCAAGAGACCCAGTACTTC
CASSTGLAGGQETQYF
>TRBJ1-5|TRBV19|few|TRBD1
TGTGCCAGTAGTACCGGGACAGGAGACCGCCAGCCCCAGCATTTT
CASSTGTGDRQPQHF
>TRBJ2-7|TRBV28|-|-
TGTGCCAGCAGTCCCACTACCTACGAGCAGTACTTC
CASSPTTYEQYF